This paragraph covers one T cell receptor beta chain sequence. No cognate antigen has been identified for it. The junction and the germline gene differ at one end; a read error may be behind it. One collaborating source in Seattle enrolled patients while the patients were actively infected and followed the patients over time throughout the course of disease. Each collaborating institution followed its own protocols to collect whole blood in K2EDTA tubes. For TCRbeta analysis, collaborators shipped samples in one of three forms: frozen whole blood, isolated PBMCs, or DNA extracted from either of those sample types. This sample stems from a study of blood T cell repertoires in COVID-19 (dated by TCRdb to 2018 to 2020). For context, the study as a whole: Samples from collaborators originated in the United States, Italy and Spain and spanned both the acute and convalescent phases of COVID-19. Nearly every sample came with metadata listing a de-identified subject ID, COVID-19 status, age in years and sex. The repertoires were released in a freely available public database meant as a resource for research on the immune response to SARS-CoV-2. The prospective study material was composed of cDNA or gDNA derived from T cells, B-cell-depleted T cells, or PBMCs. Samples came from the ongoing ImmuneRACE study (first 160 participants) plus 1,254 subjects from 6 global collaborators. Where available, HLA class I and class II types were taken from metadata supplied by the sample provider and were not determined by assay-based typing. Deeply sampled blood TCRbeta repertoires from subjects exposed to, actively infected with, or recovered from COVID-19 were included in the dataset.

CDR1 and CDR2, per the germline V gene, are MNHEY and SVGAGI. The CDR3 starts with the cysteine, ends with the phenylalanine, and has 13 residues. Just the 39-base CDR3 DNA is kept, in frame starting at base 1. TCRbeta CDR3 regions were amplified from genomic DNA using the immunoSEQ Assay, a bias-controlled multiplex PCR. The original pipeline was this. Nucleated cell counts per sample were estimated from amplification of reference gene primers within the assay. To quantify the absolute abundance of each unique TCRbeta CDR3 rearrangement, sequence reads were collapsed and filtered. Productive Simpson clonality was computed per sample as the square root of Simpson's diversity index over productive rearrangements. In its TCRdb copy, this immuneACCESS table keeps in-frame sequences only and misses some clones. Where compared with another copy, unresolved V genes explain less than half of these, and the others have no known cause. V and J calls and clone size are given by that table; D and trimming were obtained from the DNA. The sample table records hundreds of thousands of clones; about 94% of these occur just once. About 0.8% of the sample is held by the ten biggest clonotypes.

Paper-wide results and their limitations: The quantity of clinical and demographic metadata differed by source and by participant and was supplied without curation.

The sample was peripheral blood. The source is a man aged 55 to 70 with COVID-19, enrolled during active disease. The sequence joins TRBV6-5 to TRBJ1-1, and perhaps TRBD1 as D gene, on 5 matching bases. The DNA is TGTGCCAGCAGTCTACGGGAGTACGACAGACCTTCTTTT. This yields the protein CASSLREYDRPSF.